Listed here are 14 T cell receptor beta chains from one sample, sequenced in a study of CD8 T cells in ankylosing spondylitis. Study observations and caveats: The study identified a TCR beta motif of eight highly homologous variants that appeared characteristic of ankylosing spondylitis blood.

TCRdb re-analysed the 5' RACE reads in MiXCR, keeping a single row per CDR3 protein. The sample carries around 890,000 distinct CDR3 sequences, 12% recorded once. Their cognate antigens are unknown. Source material: blood, either unsorted or a sorted T cell fraction (not recorded which). Source of these receptors: a male donor with ankylosing spondylitis.

This sequence joins TRBV20-1 and TRBJ2-5; 7 bases line up with TRBD1. The J segment lost 4 bases and the V segment lost 5 bases, leaving 7 bases of the junction unmatched. This CDR3 region has 13 residues. The V gene's germline CDR1 is DFQATT and CDR2 SNEGSKA (reference sequence). The CDR3 loop reads CSASFTGAETQYF. The DNA of the CDR3 is TGCAGTGCTTCCTTTACAGGGGCAGAGACCCAGTACTTC.

This clonotype was seen many times. This sequence joins TRBV5-5 and TRBJ2-7, with D possibly TRBD1 on 6 matching bases. V was shortened by 4 bases and J by 1 base, with 12 bases between the two germline ends. The germline V gene encodes CDR1 SGHKS and CDR2 YYEKEE (reference sequence). There are 14 residues in the CDR3. The CDR3 DNA reads TGTGCCAGCAGCACCGGACAGATATCCTACGAGCAGTACTTC. Its protein product is CASSTGQISYEQYF.

This clonotype was detected a few times. This sequence joins TRBV7-2 and TRBJ1-6; unclear D gene. Trimming took off 5 bases at V and 6 bases at J, with 14 bases between the two ends. CDR3 length equals 15 residues. In germline, CDR1 is SGHTA, CDR2 FQGNSA. The chain's CDR3 is CASSPRTPRNSPLHF. For the CDR3, the DNA is TGTGCCAGCAGCCCTAGGACCCCTCGTAATTCACCCCTCCACTTT.

This clonotype was recorded a few times. The V gene is TRBV6-2 or TRBV6-3, the J gene TRBJ2-1; 11 bases are shared with TRBD2. Germline V gene data show CDR1 as MNHEY and CDR2 as SVGEGT. The J segment lost 8 bases and the V segment lost 2 bases, leaving 17 bases of the junction unmatched. The CDR3 consists of 19 residues. CDR3 in DNA: TGTGCCAGCAGTTACGATTTTACTAGCGGGAGTTTGGCCCTCGATGAGCAGTTCTTC. This sequence encodes CASSYDFTSGSLALDEQFF.

This clonotype was seen repeatedly, ten times or more. This chain links TRBV6-2 or TRBV6-3 with TRBJ2-2, with D possibly matching TRBD1 (6 bases). The CDR3 is 14 amino acids. CDR1 is MNHEY, CDR2 SVGEGT, per germline. V lost 6 bases to trimming and J lost 1 base, with 9 bases between them. The CDR3 loop reads CASRGHVNTGELFF. In DNA form, the CDR3 reads TGTGCCAGCAGGGGACACGTGAACACCGGGGAGCTGTTTTTT.

This chain connects TRBV5-5 to TRBJ2-7; 7 nucleotides line up with TRBD2. The CDR3 contains 15 residues. Germline trimming cut 0 bases from V and 4 bases from J; bases unmatched to any gene: 7. Germline CDR1 and CDR2: SGHKS and YYEKEE (reference sequence). The CDR3 is CASSLAASGNYEQYF. For the CDR3, the DNA is TGTGCCAGCAGCTTGGCGGCTAGCGGCAATTACGAGCAGTACTTC.

V usage is TRBV7-2 and J usage is TRBJ2-7; no definite D call. CDR1 is SGHTA and CDR2 is FQGNSA in the germline V gene. The CDR3 is made up of 14 amino acids. With 5 bases removed from V and 4 bases from J, the gap between germline ends came to 15 bases. The CDR3 region is CASSPDGRRYEQYF. In DNA form, the CDR3 reads TGTGCCAGCAGCCCGGACGGCCGTCGATACGAGCAGTACTTC.

This clonotype showed up just a few times. This chain joins TRBV2 and TRBJ2-2; the D gene is possibly TRBD1 (6 bases). The CDR3 extends over 17 amino acids. V lost 3 bases and J 5 bases, leaving 19 bases between the germline ends. The germline CDR1 and CDR2 sequences are SNHLY and FYNNEI. The chain's CDR3 is CASSEKGHRGWTGELFF. CDR3 nucleotides: TGTGCCAGCAGTGAGAAGGGACATCGGGGTTGGACCGGGGAGCTGTTTTTT.

This sequence joins TRBV6-5 and TRBJ2-7; D unclear. The germline V and J ends were trimmed by 2 bases and 1 base, with 15 bases remaining between them. CDR3 length: 16 amino acids. CDR1 and CDR2 from the germline V gene are MNHEY and SVGAGI. DNA for the CDR3: TGTGCCAGCAGTTACGGTGTCACCTTAACTTCCTACGAGCAGTACTTC. Translating it yields CASSYGVTLTSYEQYF.

This clonotype was observed a handful of times. The V and J genes are TRBV7-9 and TRBJ1-2; 7 bases map to TRBD1. The junction had 6 bases not matched to a gene; V was cut back by 5 bases and J by 3 bases. Germline values: CDR1 SEHNR, CDR2 FQNEAQ (reference sequence). This CDR3 is built from 14 residues. The CDR3 DNA follows: TGTGCCAGCAGCATTGGACAGGCGGACTATGGCTACACCTTC. Protein: CASSIGQADYGYTF.

The chain joins TRBV9 to TRBJ1-2; unclear D gene. Germline lookup yields CDR1 SGDLS and CDR2 YYNGEE. The length of the CDR3 is 14 residues. The germline V and J ends were trimmed by 0 bases and 5 bases, with 11 bases remaining between them. CDR3 in DNA: TGTGCCAGCAGCGTAGCGGGAAACCGTTATGGCTACACCTTC. It specifies CASSVAGNRYGYTF.

The chain is built from TRBV20-1 and TRBJ2-7; D not resolved. The CDR3 covers 14 residues. Germline lookup yields CDR1 DFQATT and CDR2 SNEGSKA (reference sequence). The germline V and J ends were trimmed by 6 bases and 6 bases, with 21 bases remaining between them. The CDR3 coding sequence is TGCAGTGCGACGGCCGGCGTTCAACTCACCGAGCAGTACTTC. Encoded protein: CSATAGVQLTEQYF.

V gene TRBV3-1 combines with J gene TRBJ2-5, with no clear D. Germline CDR1 LGHDT, CDR2 YNNKEL (reference sequence). Between the trimmed V and J ends, which lost 8 bases and 2 bases, there was a span of 9 bases. The CDR3 contains 12 residues. The CDR3 region has the DNA TGTGCCAGCGGTGGGCTGCAAGAGACCCAGTACTTC. Its translation is CASGGLQETQYF.

V usage is TRBV7-3 and J usage is TRBJ2-3; D uncertain. CDR3 length: 13 residues. The germline gives CDR1 SGHTA, CDR2 FQGTGA. V lost 5 bases to trimming and J lost 6 bases, with 12 bases between them. CDR3 in amino acids: CASSPRVHDTQYF. As DNA, the CDR3 is TGTGCCAGCAGCCCCCGGGTACATGATACGCAGTATTTT. The variable domain in full, completed from reference TRBV7-3 and TRBJ2-3, reads GAGVSQTPSNKVTEKGKYVELRCDPISGHTALYWYRQSLGQGPEFLIYFQGTGAADDSGLPNDRFFAVRPEGSVSTLKIQRTERGDSAVYLCASSPRVHDTQYFGPGTRLTVL.